These T cell receptor beta chains were read from a single sample in a study of cytomegalovirus exposure and HLA in healthy donors. The method was immunoSEQ multiplex PCR; TCRdb's version includes in-frame clones alone and lacks a portion of them. The sample contains roughly 100,000 clones, 88% of which appear only once. Sequencing used PBMCs. These receptors were obtained from a woman younger than 35 in good health and CMV-seropositive. CDR3s include the opening cysteine and the closing phenylalanine or tryptophan. D genes are given only for firm matches. Expanded clones are given a class, and other clones once, few, many or no size at all.

j_call v_call clone_size d_call cdr3_aa cdr3_nt
TRBJ2-7 TRBV18 once - CASSGQGYEQYF TGTGCCAGCTCAGGGCAGGGGTACGAGCAGTACTTC
TRBJ1-5 TRBV7-9 - - CASSLSGSGRGSQPQHF TGTGCCAGCAGCTTATCTGGATCGGGCAGGGGAAGTCAGCCCCAGCATTTT
TRBJ1-5 TRBV28 - - CASSLSTDPIDQPQHF TGTGCCAGCAGTTTATCCACAGACCCAATTGATCAGCCCCAGCATTTT
TRBJ2-5 TRBV27 - - CASSGARWETQYF TGTGCCAGCAGTGGTGCCCGGTGGGAGACCCAGTACTTC
TRBJ2-3 TRBV18 - TRBD1 CASSQEGALTDTQYF TGTGCCAGCTCACAAGAGGGGGCCCTCACAGATACGCAGTATTTT
TRBJ1-1 TRBV4-1 - TRBD1 CASSPGTGVVNTEAFF TGCGCCAGCAGCCCCGGGACAGGGGTTGTGAACACTGAAGCTTTCTTT
TRBJ2-7 TRBV2 few TRBD1 CASRVPGQIGEQYF TGTGCCAGCAGGGTCCCGGGACAGATAGGAGAGCAGTACTTC
TRBJ2-5 TRBV28 - - CASGIGQQETQYF TGTGCCAGCGGTATCGGACAACAAGAGACCCAGTACTTC
TRBJ1-4 TRBV27 - TRBD1 CASSPYHLRDRNEKLFF TGTGCCAGCAGCCCTTACCATCTCCGGGACAGAAATGAAAAACTGTTTTTT
TRBJ1-5 TRBV6-6 - TRBD1 CASGTGVTQPQHF TGTGCCAGCGGGACAGGGGTAACTCAGCCCCAGCATTTT
TRBJ1-6 TRBV11-2 - - CASSFVASSYNSPLHF TGTGCCAGCAGCTTCGTCGCGAGCTCCTATAATTCACCCCTCCACTTT
TRBJ2-2 TRBV11-2 - - CASSLDPANTGELFF TGTGCCAGCAGCTTAGATCCCGCGAACACCGGGGAGCTGTTTTTT
TRBJ1-5 TRBV4-1 - - CASSLIRGRNQPQHF TGCGCCAGCAGCCTCATAAGGGGTCGGAATCAGCCCCAGCATTTT
TRBJ2-5 TRBV9 - TRBD2 CASSVTSVRETQYF TGTGCCAGCAGCGTAACTAGCGTGCGGGAGACCCAGTACTTC
TRBJ2-7 TRBV6-1 - - CASSATRDSYEQYF TGTGCCAGCAGTGCTACGCGGGACAGCTACGAGCAGTACTTC
TRBJ2-5 TRBV2 - - CASKAGEETQYF TGTGCCAGCAAGGCAGGGGAAGAGACCCAGTACTTC
TRBJ1-2 TRBV28 - TRBD1 CASSATGGRYGYTF TGTGCCAGCAGTGCGACAGGGGGTCGCTATGGCTACACCTTC
TRBJ2-1 TRBV5-1 - TRBD2 CASSLFSGGGNEQFF TGCGCCAGCAGCTTGTTTAGCGGGGGTGGGAATGAGCAGTTCTTC
TRBJ1-4 TRBV29-1 - TRBD1 CSVVTGGDEKLFF TGCAGCGTTGTAACAGGGGGAGATGAAAAACTGTTTTTT
TRBJ1-2 TRBV28 - TRBD1 CASSLQGANNYGYTF TGTGCCAGCAGTTTGCAGGGGGCCAATAACTATGGCTACACCTTC
TRBJ1-3 TRBV29-1 - - CSVEGGSAGNTIYF TGCAGCGTTGAGGGGGGTTCAGCTGGAAACACCATATATTTT
TRBJ1-5 TRBV18 - TRBD1 CASSPTGVEGQPQHF TGTGCCAGCTCACCGACAGGGGTGGAGGGTCAGCCCCAGCATTTT
TRBJ1-5 TRBV7-2 - TRBD1 CASSSAGQGVYQPQHF TGTGCCAGCAGCTCCGCGGGACAGGGAGTTTATCAGCCCCAGCATTTT
TRBJ1-5 TRBV6-5 - - CASSPLRQNQPQHF TGTGCCAGCAGTCCCCTCCGTCAGAATCAGCCCCAGCATTTT
TRBJ2-3 TRBV5-4 - - CASSLITQVTDTQYF TGTGCCAGCAGCTTGATTACACAGGTCACAGATACGCAGTATTTT
TRBJ2-7 TRBV4-2 - TRBD2 CASSPRLAGGQEQYF TGTGCCAGCAGCCCCAGACTAGCGGGGGGGCAAGAGCAGTACTTC
TRBJ2-1 TRBV7-8 - TRBD1 CASSLVIGTGANRGFGQFF TGTGCCAGCAGCTTAGTGATTGGAACAGGGGCGAATAGGGGTTTCGGGCAGTTCTTC
TRBJ2-3 TRBV5-6 - TRBD1 CASSLRGTGETDTQYF TGTGCCAGCAGCTTGAGGGGGACAGGGGAAACAGATACGCAGTATTTT
TRBJ1-5 TRBV4-1 - - CASSQGVREPQHF TGCGCCAGCAGCCAAGGGGTGAGGGAGCCCCAGCATTTT
TRBJ1-2 TRBV5-1 - - CASSLESGYGYTF TGCGCCAGCAGCTTAGAATCGGGCTATGGCTACACCTTC
TRBJ1-3 TRBV2 - - CASTAGAGNTIYF TGTGCCAGCACGGCCGGGGCTGGAAACACCATATATTTT
TRBJ1-2 TRBV18 - - CASSQSDYGYTF TGTGCCAGCTCACAGAGCGACTATGGCTACACCTTC
TRBJ1-6 TRBV6-1 - TRBD1 CASSAGQGANANNSPLHF TGTGCCAGCAGTGCGGGACAGGGGGCTAATGCGAATAATTCACCCCTCCACTTT
TRBJ2-5 TRBV18 once TRBD1 CASSPPRTGMRMETQYF TGTGCCAGCTCACCACCTCGGACAGGGATGCGCATGGAGACCCAGTACTTC
TRBJ1-5 TRBV20-1 - - CSARGKEGQHF TGCAGTGCTAGAGGAAAGGAGGGCCAGCATTTT
TRBJ1-1 TRBV5-6 - - CASSLIAGDAKAFF TGTGCCAGCAGCCTAATTGCAGGGGATGCCAAAGCTTTCTTT
TRBJ1-1 TRBV4-1 - TRBD1 CASSQGLIRDRGNTEAFF TGCGCCAGCAGCCAAGGACTAATACGGGACAGGGGGAACACTGAAGCTTTCTTT
TRBJ1-1 TRBV7-6 - - CASSLARQAEAFF TGTGCCAGCAGCTTAGCACGACAGGCTGAAGCTTTCTTT
TRBJ1-1 TRBV11-2 - - CASSEALVAGSTEAFF TGTGCCAGCAGCGAAGCGCTGGTGGCGGGAAGCACTGAAGCTTTCTTT
TRBJ1-5 TRBV6-1 - TRBD1 CASSERGLVNQPQHF TGTGCCAGCAGTGAGAGGGGGCTGGTTAATCAGCCCCAGCATTTT
TRBJ1-2 TRBV27 - TRBD1 CASSLGQGVNYGYTF TGTGCCAGCAGTTTGGGACAGGGGGTAAACTATGGCTACACCTTC
TRBJ2-5 TRBV7-9 - TRBD2 CASSTPPGLEGFRTQYF TGTGCCAGCAGCACCCCTCCGGGACTAGAAGGGTTTAGGACCCAGTACTTC
TRBJ1-2 TRBV7-2 - - CASSLVGQNYGYTF TGTGCCAGCAGCTTAGTAGGACAGAACTATGGCTACACCTTC
TRBJ2-7 TRBV4-1 - TRBD1 CASSQWPGTEGYEQYF TGCGCCAGCAGCCAATGGCCCGGGACAGAAGGCTACGAGCAGTACTTC
TRBJ2-7 TRBV6-1 - TRBD1 CASSGRDRADTYEQYF TGTGCCAGCAGTGGCCGGGACAGGGCGGATACCTACGAGCAGTACTTC
TRBJ2-6 TRBV11-2 many TRBD1 CASSPRQGAGANVLTF TGTGCCAGCAGCCCGCGACAGGGCGCTGGGGCCAACGTCCTGACTTTC
TRBJ1-2 TRBV28 - - CASSLSTPRGYTF TGTGCCAGCAGTTTATCGACCCCTCGGGGGTACACCTTC